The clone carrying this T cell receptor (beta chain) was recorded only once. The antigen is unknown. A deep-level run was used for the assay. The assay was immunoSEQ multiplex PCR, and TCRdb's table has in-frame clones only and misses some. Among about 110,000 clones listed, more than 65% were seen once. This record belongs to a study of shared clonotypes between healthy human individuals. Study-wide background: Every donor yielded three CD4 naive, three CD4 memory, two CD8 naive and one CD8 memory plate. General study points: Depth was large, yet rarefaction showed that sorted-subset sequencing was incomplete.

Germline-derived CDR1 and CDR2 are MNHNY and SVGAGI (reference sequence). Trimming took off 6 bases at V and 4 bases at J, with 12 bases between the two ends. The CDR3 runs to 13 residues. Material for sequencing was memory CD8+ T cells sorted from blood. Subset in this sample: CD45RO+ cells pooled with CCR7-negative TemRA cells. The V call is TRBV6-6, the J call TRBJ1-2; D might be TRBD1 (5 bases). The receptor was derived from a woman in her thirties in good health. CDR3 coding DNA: TGTGCCAGCAGCCGGGACGCGAGCTATGGCTACACCTTC. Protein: CASSRDASYGYTF.